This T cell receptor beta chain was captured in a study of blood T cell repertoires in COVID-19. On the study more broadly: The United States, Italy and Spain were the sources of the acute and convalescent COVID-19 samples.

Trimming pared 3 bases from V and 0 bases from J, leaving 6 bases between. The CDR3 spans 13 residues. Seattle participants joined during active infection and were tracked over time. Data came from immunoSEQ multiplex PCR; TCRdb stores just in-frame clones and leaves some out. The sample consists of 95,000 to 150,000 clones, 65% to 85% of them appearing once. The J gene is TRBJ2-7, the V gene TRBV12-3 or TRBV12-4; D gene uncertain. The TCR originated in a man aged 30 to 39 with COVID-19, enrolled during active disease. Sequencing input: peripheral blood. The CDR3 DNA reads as TGTGCCAGCAGTTTTCAGTACTCCTACGAGCAGTACTTC. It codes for CASSFQYSYEQYF.